Sequencing of this TCR beta chain was carried out in a study of monozygotic twins with inflammatory bowel disease. Study findings and constraints: Individual T cell subtypes were not distinguishable.

Template switching appended UMIs that held a 6-nucleotide sample barcode. Each of TCRalpha and TCRbeta cDNA went through two nested PCRs, lasting 16 and 9 cycles. TCRdb reprocessed the 5' RACE reads; each CDR3 protein has one entry and no DNA is given. This sample's table has around 370,000 distinct CDR3 sequences. The CDR3 length is 15 residues. Germline lookup yields CDR1 MGHDK and CDR2 SYGVNS. Worth noting for this clonotype: The antigen is unknown.

The V gene is TRBV25-1, the J gene TRBJ1-1; there is no DNA to check the TCRdb D call of TRBD1. The sequenced material came from blood. The source of this sequence is a human donor with ulcerative colitis or Crohn's disease, or a healthy co-twin of an affected twin (not recorded which). The CDR3 here is CASSGSDRGRTEAFF.